A single sample gave rise to the 22 T cell receptor beta chains below, sequenced in a study of OX40 agonist ivuxolimab in advanced cancers. The data were produced by immunoSEQ multiplex PCR, yet TCRdb's version contains in-frame clones alone and is incomplete. This sample carries about 69,000 clones, roughly 90% of them seen once, and the ten largest clones take under 0.35%. The sample consisted of CD4+ or CD8+ T cells sorted from blood, taken in a trial of the OX40 agonist ivuxolimab. The receptors here all came from an adult with an advanced solid tumor such as melanoma, head and neck, liver or kidney cancer.

The rearrangement uses TRBV4-1 and TRBJ1-5, with 8 bases lining up with TRBD1. Trimming cost V 5 bases and J 2 bases; bases outside gene matches: 8. CDR1 MGHRA and CDR2 YSYEKL come from the germline V gene. There are 16 residues in the CDR3. CDR3 sequence reads: CASSGQGGFGNQPQHF. The CDR3 DNA reads TGCGCCAGCAGCGGACAGGGAGGGTTCGGCAATCAGCCCCAGCATTTT.

A single count supports this clone. V is TRBV9 and J is TRBJ2-1, with 11 bases fitting TRBD2. V was clipped by 3 bases and J by 7 bases; unmatched bases: 6. The CDR3 has 15 residues. Germline CDR1 and CDR2: SGDLS and YYNGEE. The CDR3 DNA reads TGTGCCAGCAGCGCCCAGACTAGCGGGGCAAATGAGCAGTTCTTC. It is translated as CASSAQTSGANEQFF.

The chain links TRBV5-4 to TRBJ2-7, with D possibly TRBD1 on 5 matching bases. Germline lookup yields CDR1 SGHNT and CDR2 YYREEE (reference sequence). CDR3 length: 13 residues. The V gene lost 5 bases and the J gene lost 6 bases, with 15 bases spanning the gap. CDR3 in DNA: TGTGCCAGCAGGCAGGGCTTCCTCCTCGAGCAGTACTTC. The encoded protein is CASRQGFLLEQYF.

The gene calls are TRBV10-3 and TRBJ1-1; D might be TRBD1 (5 bases). Germline CDR1 reads ENHRY; CDR2 reads SYGVKD. This CDR3 region has 13 residues. Trimming took 10 bases from V and 1 from J, leaving 13 bases between them. CDR3 DNA: TGTGCCACCCAAAAGACAGAGAACACTGAAGCTTTCTTT. Its protein product is CATQKTENTEAFF.

The rearrangement uses TRBV7-9 and TRBJ2-1; 13 bases agree with TRBD2. Trimming took 5 bases from V and 8 from J; bases not matched to a gene: 6. Germline loops: CDR1 SEHNR, CDR2 FQNEAQ (reference sequence). The CDR3 sequence is 15 residues long. The CDR3 DNA is TGTGCCAGCAGCCCAGGGACTAGCGGGAATGATGAGCAGTTCTTC. The encoded protein is CASSPGTSGNDEQFF.

The V call is TRBV28, the J call TRBJ1-3; D possibly corresponds to TRBD1 (5 bases). Looked up from germline, CDR1 is MDHEN and CDR2 is SYDVKM. The ends were cut back, 3 bases at V and 3 bases at J, with 18 bases in the middle. The CDR3 contains 17 residues. The CDR3 here is CASSLVVGAVGGNTIYF. CDR3 bases: TGTGCCAGCAGTTTGGTTGTTGGGGCCGTGGGTGGAAACACCATATATTTT.

The CDR3 reads CASGHAGAGNSPLHF. In DNA, the CDR3 is TGTGCTAGTGGTCACGCAGGGGCGGGCAATTCACCCCTCCACTTT. The chain carries TRBV12-5 and TRBJ1-6, with D perhaps TRBD1 (6 bases). The CDR3 length is 15 residues. Trimming removed 5 bases at V and 7 bases at J, with 15 bases between. CDR1 and CDR2 from the germline V gene are LGHNT and FRNRAP.

The V call is TRBV27, the J call TRBJ1-5; 7 positions match TRBD1. In germline, CDR1 is MNHEY, CDR2 SMNVEV (reference sequence). V trimming: 6 bases; J trimming: 5 bases; junction bases outside the gene matches: 7. CDR3 length: 14 residues. CDR3 sequence: CASSANRGYQPQHF. The CDR3 coding sequence is TGTGCCAGCAGCGCCAACAGGGGTTATCAGCCCCAGCATTTT.

The genes are TRBV5-1 and TRBJ1-1, with D hard to call. The CDR3 runs 14 residues. CDR1 and CDR2 from the germline V gene are SGHRS and YFSETQ. The germline V and J ends were trimmed by 3 bases and 4 bases, with 13 bases remaining between them. The CDR3 region has the DNA TGCGCCAGCAGCTCATCAGGTGAGAGCACTGAAGCTTTCTTT. Protein: CASSSSGESTEAFF.

V usage is TRBV27 and J usage is TRBJ2-1; D not resolved. The CDR3 extends over 13 amino acids. Germline assignment: CDR1 MNHEY and CDR2 SMNVEV (reference sequence). Trimming shortened V by 6 bases and J by 5 bases, and 11 bases separated the two germline ends. The CDR3: CASRPRVDNEQFF. The CDR3, as DNA: TGTGCCAGCAGACCCCGGGTAGACAATGAGCAGTTCTTC.

The chain carries TRBV7-2 and TRBJ2-2; 10 positions agree with TRBD1. Germline V gives CDR1 SGHTA, CDR2 FQGNSA. J lost 4 bases, V lost 6 bases, and 11 bases had no gene match. CDR3 size: 17 residues. The CDR3 coding sequence is TGTGCCAGCAGTTATAACCGGGACAGGGGCCCCACCGGGGAGCTGTTTTTT. Amino acids: CASSYNRDRGPTGELFF.

The chain is built from TRBV5-4 and TRBJ2-1; the match to TRBD1 covers 8 bases. The germline V gene has CDR1 SGHNT and CDR2 YYREEE (reference sequence). This CDR3 region has 15 residues. J was trimmed by 5 bases and V by 5 bases; bases with no gene match: 9. The CDR3 DNA sequence: TGTGCCAGCAGTAATGGACAGGGTAGACACAATGAGCAGTTCTTC. Its protein product is CASSNGQGRHNEQFF. Variable domain in full (rest from reference TRBV5-4 and TRBJ2-1): ETGVTQSPTHLIKTRGQQVTLRCSSQSGHNTVSWYQQALGQGPQFIFQYYREEENGRGNFPPRFSGLQFPNYSSELNVNALELDDSALYLCASSNGQGRHNEQFFGPGTRLTVL.

The chain combines TRBV19 with TRBJ2-3, with TRBD2 identical over 13 bases. Losses at the gene ends were 3 bases for V and 3 bases for J; bases not matched to a gene: 3. Germline assignment: CDR1 LNHDA and CDR2 SQIVND (reference sequence). The CDR3 extends over 16 amino acids. The CDR3 loop reads CASSIRTSGRTDTQYF. The CDR3 DNA sequence: TGTGCCAGTAGTATCCGGACTAGCGGGAGAACAGATACGCAGTATTTT.

This clone was recorded only once. The rearrangement joins TRBV27 to TRBJ2-7, with D unresolved. V was cut by 5 bases and J by 2 bases, with 16 bases left in between. CDR3 length: 15 amino acids. Germline V gene sequence: CDR1 MNHEY, CDR2 SMNVEV (reference sequence). The CDR3 protein is CASSRLFGVAYEQYF. In DNA form, the CDR3 reads TGTGCCAGCAGTCGTCTATTTGGGGTCGCCTACGAGCAGTACTTC.

The chain joins TRBV2 to TRBJ2-1; maybe TRBD1 (5 bases). The CDR3 totals 13 residues. With 8 bases removed from V and 4 bases from J, the gap between germline ends came to 12 bases. The V gene's germline CDR1 is SNHLY and CDR2 FYNNEI. The DNA for the CDR3 is TGTGCCAGCCGAACCCAGGGTTACAATGAGCAGTTCTTC. Its protein product is CASRTQGYNEQFF.

This clone was detected once. The chain employs TRBV4-1 and TRBJ1-1, with 12 bases matching TRBD1. This CDR3 spans 15 amino acids. Germline V gene lookup returns CDR1 MGHRA and CDR2 YSYEKL. Trimming took 4 bases from V and 2 from J; bases not matched to a gene: 2. The CDR3 region has the DNA TGCGCCAGCAGCCCGGGACAGGGGGCAAACACTGAAGCTTTCTTT. It translates to CASSPGQGANTEAFF.

The chain recombines TRBV27 with TRBJ2-1; maybe TRBD1 (5 bases). The CDR3 runs 13 residues. V was shortened by 2 bases and J by 4 bases, with 6 bases between the two germline ends. Germline CDR1 is MNHEY and CDR2 is SMNVEV (reference sequence). CDR3 protein: CASSLRQYNEQFF. The CDR3 DNA sequence: TGTGCCAGCAGTTTACGACAGTACAATGAGCAGTTCTTC.

The chain links TRBV15 to TRBJ2-5; 8 bases are a match to TRBD1. This CDR3 contains 16 residues. Germline V gene sequence: CDR1 LNHNV, CDR2 YYDKDF (reference sequence). Trimming cost V 6 bases and J 4 bases; bases outside gene matches: 13. The CDR3: CATSPTGVARLETQYF. CDR3 in DNA: TGTGCCACCAGTCCGACAGGGGTTGCTCGTCTAGAGACCCAGTACTTC.

The V call is TRBV6-4, the J call TRBJ2-2; D possibly corresponds to TRBD2 (5 bases). Germline CDR1 is MRHNA and CDR2 is SNTAGT. The CDR3 is 14 residues long. Trimming stripped 7 bases from V and 0 bases from J, with 9 bases between. The CDR3 DNA follows: TGTGCCAGCATGGGAGACGCGAACACCGGGGAGCTGTTTTTT. Its protein product is CASMGDANTGELFF.

This chain links TRBV11-1 with TRBJ2-3; 12 nucleotides align to TRBD2. The V gene's germline CDR1 is SGHAT and CDR2 FQDESV (reference sequence). There are 16 residues in the CDR3. J was trimmed by 4 bases and V by 3 bases; bases with no gene match: 5. The CDR3 nucleotides read TGTGCCAGCAGCTTCCGACTAGCGGGAGTGGCAGATACGCAGTATTTT. This codes for CASSFRLAGVADTQYF.

The count of this clone is one. The genes are TRBV12-5 and TRBJ2-1; 14 nucleotides match TRBD2. V lost 6 bases, J lost 7 bases, and 11 bases stayed unmatched. CDR3 length: 17 amino acids. The germline V gene has CDR1 LGHNT and CDR2 FRNRAP. CDR3 nucleotide sequence: TGTGCTAGTGGAGACTCACCGGGACTAGCGGGAGATAATGAGCAGTTCTTC. Protein product: CASGDSPGLAGDNEQFF.

The chain uses TRBV6-6 and TRBJ2-1; tentatively, D is TRBD1 (5 bases). The germline gives CDR1 MNHNY, CDR2 SVGAGI (reference sequence). V dropped 7 bases and J dropped 4 bases, with 14 bases sitting between them. The CDR3 is 14 residues long. DNA for the CDR3: TGTGCCAGCACCATGCAGGGTCCGTACAATGAGCAGTTCTTC. The encoded protein is CASTMQGPYNEQFF.